Below are 4 T cell receptor beta chains sequenced from a single sample in a study of control samples from healthy donors and cancer patients. Repertoires were generated with immunoSEQ multiplex PCR, while TCRdb's copy carries only in-frame clones and drops some. Found here are some 160,000 clones, roughly 94% of them singletons; the top ten hold around 8.5%. The sequencing sample was made of blood. The receptors were gathered from a woman aged 35 to 49 in good health.

This rearrangement joins TRBV5-1 to TRBJ2-2; D is possibly TRBD2 (7 bases). V shed 5 bases and J shed 4 bases, with 12 bases lying between them. Germline CDR1 reads SGHRS; CDR2 reads YFSETQ. The CDR3 has 14 amino acids. CDR3 sequence reads: CASRGGASTGELFF. In nucleotides, the CDR3 is TGCGCCAGCAGAGGGGGGGCAAGCACCGGGGAGCTGTTTTTT.

The chain employs TRBV7-2 and TRBJ2-5; D is unclear. The CDR3 is 13 residues long. Per the germline V gene, CDR1 is SGHTA and CDR2 is FQGNSA. V was shortened by 2 bases and J by 1 base, with 5 bases between the two germline ends. CDR3 residues: CASSLSPQETQYF. DNA for the CDR3: TGTGCCAGCAGCTTATCCCCCCAAGAGACCCAGTACTTC.

V gene TRBV9 combines with J gene TRBJ2-1; 9 bases agree with TRBD1. CDR1 and CDR2 (germline): SGDLS, YYNGEE. V dropped 4 bases and J dropped 8; count of bases not matched to a gene: 7. The CDR3 length is 14 residues. CDR3 region: CASSSRDRAYEQFF. In nucleotides, the CDR3 is TGTGCCAGCAGCTCCCGGGACAGGGCCTATGAGCAGTTCTTC.

V gene TRBV18 combines with J gene TRBJ1-5; 8 nucleotides line up with TRBD1. Trimming at V came to 0 bases and at J to 5 bases, leaving 3 bases not matched to a gene. The germline CDR1 and CDR2 sequences are KGHSH and LQKENI. The CDR3 extends over 15 amino acids. The CDR3 DNA reads as TGTGCCAGCTCACCACCGGACAGGGCTCATCAGCCCCAGCATTTT. Its translation is CASSPPDRAHQPQHF.